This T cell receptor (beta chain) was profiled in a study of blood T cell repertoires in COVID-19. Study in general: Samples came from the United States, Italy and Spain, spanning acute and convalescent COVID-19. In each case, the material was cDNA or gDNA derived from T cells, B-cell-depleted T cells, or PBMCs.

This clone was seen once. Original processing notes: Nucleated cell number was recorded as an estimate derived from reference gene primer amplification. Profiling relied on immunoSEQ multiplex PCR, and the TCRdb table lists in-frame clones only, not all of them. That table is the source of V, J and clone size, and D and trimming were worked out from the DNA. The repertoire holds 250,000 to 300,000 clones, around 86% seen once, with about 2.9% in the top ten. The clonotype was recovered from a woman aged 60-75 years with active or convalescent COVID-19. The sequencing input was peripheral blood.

The CDR3 protein is CASSPGQGGEQFF. The CDR3, as DNA: TGTGCCAGCAGTCCGGGACAGGGCGGTGAGCAGTTCTTC. The gene calls are TRBV6-4 and TRBJ2-1; TRBD1 aligns across 9 bases. The junction had 5 bases not matched to a gene; V was cut back by 5 bases and J by 9 bases. The CDR3 has 13 residues. Per germline, CDR1 MRHNA and CDR2 SNTAGT.